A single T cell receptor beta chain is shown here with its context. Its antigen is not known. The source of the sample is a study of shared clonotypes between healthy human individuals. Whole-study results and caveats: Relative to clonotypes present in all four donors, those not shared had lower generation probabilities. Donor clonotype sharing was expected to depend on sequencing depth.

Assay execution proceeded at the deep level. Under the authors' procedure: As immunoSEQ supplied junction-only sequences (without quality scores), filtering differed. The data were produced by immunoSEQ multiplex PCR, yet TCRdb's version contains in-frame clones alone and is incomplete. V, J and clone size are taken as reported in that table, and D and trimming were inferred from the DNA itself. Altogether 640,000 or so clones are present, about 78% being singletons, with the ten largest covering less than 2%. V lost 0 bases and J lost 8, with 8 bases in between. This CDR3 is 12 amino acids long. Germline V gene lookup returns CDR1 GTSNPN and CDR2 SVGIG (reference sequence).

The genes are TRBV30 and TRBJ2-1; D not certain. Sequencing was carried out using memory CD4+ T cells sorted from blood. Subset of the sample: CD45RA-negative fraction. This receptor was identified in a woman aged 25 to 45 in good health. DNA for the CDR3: TGTGCCTGGAGTGTAATGGGGTATGAGCAGTTCTTC. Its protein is CAWSVMGYEQFF.